This T cell receptor beta chain was sequenced in a study of cytomegalovirus exposure and HLA in healthy donors. Points from the study as a whole: Usually a TCR sequence was rare, but some public TCRs were found in many donors. In vitro testing confirmed three CMV-associated chains as specific for CMV antigens. It was reported that the classifier diagnosed cytomegalovirus status with high specificity and sensitivity in both the original and validation cohorts. There were some 150 TCR beta chains listed as cytomegalovirus-associated.

Regarding this clone: The antigen remains undetermined.

The protocol was immunoSEQ multiplex PCR, while the TCRdb copy is restricted to in-frame clones and leaves out a portion. Among approximately 210,000 clones, around nine tenths were seen once, and the ten largest hold around 3%. This TCR was recovered from a woman aged 18-29 years in good health and CMV-seronegative. The source material was PBMCs.

For the CDR3, the DNA is TGTGCCAGCAGGGGGGCGGAAACCTCCTACAATGAGCAGTTCTTC. It yields the protein CASRGAETSYNEQFF. The chain combines TRBV27 with TRBJ2-1, with a possible D match to TRBD1 (6 bases). The CDR3 is made up of 15 amino acids. V lost 6 bases, J lost 0 bases, and 12 bases lay in between. The germline gives CDR1 MNHEY, CDR2 SMNVEV (reference sequence).